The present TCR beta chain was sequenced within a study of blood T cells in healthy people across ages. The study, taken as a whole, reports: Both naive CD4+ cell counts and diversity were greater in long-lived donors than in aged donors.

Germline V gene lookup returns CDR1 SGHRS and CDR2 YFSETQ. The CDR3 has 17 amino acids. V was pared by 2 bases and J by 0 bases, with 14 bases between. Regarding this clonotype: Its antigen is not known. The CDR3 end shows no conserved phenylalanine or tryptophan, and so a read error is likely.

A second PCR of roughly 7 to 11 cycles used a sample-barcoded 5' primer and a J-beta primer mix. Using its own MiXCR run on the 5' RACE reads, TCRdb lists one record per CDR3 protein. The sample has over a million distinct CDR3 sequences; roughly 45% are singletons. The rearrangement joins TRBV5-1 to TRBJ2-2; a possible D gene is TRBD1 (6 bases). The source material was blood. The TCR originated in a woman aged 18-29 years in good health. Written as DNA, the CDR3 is TGCGCCAGCAGCTTAATTCGGACAGAGCCGAACACCGGGGAGCTGTTTTGT. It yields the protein CASSLIRTEPNTGELFC.